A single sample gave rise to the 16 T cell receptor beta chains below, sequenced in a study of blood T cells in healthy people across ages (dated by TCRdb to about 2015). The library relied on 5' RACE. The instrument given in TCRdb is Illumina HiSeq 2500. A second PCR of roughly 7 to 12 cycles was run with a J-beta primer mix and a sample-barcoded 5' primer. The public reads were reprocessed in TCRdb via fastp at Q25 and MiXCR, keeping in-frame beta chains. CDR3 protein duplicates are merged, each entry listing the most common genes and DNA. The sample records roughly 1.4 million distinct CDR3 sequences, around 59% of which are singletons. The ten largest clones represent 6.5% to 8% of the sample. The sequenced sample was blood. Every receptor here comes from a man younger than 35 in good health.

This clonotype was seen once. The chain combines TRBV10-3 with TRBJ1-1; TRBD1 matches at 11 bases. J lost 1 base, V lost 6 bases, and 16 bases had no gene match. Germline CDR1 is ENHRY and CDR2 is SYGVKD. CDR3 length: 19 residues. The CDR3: CAIRTGTGGPGAGNTEAFF. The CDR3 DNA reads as TGTGCCATCAGGACCGGGACAGGGGGTCCCGGGGCGGGGAACACTGAAGCTTTCTTT.

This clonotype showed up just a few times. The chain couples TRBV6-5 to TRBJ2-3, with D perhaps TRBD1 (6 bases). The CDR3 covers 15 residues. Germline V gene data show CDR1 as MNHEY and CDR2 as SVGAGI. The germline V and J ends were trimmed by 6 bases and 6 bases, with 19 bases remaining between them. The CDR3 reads CASSPTRTAWDTQYF. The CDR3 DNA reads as TGTGCCAGCAGCCCAACAAGGACAGCTTGGGATACGCAGTATTTT.

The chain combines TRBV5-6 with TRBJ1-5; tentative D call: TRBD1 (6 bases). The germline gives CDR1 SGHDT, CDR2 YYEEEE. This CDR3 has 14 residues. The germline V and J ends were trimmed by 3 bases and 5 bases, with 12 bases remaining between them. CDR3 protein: CASSSQGLDQPQHF. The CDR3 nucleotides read TGTGCCAGCAGCTCTCAGGGGCTGGATCAGCCCCAGCATTTT.

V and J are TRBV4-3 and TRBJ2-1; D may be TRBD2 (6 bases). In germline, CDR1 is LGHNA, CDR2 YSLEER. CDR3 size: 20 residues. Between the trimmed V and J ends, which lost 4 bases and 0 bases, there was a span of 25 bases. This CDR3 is CASSRRPPGLFKGSYNEQFF. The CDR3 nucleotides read TGCGCCAGCAGCCGCCGACCTCCCGGACTATTCAAGGGCTCCTACAATGAGCAGTTCTTC.

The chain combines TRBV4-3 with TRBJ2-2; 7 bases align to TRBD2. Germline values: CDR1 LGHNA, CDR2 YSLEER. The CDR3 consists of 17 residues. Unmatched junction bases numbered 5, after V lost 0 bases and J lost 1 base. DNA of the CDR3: TGCGCCAGCAGCCAAGACGGGGCGGGGGAGAACACCGGGGAGCTGTTTTTT. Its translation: CASSQDGAGENTGELFF.

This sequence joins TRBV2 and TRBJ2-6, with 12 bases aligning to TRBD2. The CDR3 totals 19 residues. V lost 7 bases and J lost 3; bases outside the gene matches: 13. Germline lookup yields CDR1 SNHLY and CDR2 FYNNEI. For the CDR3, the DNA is TGTGCCAGCACTAAGACTAGCGGGAGTGTGGCCTTTGGGGCCAACGTCCTGACTTTC. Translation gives CASTKTSGSVAFGANVLTF.

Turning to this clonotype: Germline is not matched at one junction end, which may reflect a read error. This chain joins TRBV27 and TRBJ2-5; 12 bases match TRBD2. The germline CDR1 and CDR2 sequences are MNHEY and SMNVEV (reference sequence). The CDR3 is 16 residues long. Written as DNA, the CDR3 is TGTGCCAGTAGTTACCTAGCGGGAGGGAGAAAAGAGACCCAGTACTTC. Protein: CASSYLAGGRKETQYF.

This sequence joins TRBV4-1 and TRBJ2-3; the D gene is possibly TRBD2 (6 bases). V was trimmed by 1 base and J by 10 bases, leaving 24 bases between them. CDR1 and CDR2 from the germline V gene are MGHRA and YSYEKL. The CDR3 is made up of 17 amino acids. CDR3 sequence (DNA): TGCGCCAGCAGCCAAGCCAGGATGGCGGGGCAACGGCCGGCGCAGTATTTT. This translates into CASSQARMAGQRPAQYF.

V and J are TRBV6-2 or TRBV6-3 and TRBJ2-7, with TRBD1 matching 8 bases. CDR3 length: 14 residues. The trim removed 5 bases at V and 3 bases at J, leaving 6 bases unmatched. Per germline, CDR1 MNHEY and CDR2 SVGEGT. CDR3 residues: CASSGLGQVYEQYF. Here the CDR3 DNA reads TGTGCCAGCAGTGGCTTGGGACAGGTCTACGAGCAGTACTTC.

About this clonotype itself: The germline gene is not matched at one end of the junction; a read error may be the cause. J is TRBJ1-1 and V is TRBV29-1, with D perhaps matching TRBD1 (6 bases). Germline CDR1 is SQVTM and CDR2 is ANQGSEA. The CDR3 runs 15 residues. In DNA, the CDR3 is TGCAGCGTTATACAGGGAGGACTATCGAACAATGAAGCTTTCTTT. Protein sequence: CSVIQGGLSNNEAFF.

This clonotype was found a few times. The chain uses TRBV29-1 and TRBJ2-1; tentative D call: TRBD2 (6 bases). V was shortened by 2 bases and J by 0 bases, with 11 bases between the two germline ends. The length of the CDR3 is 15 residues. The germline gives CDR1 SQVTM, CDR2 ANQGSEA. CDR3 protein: CSVEPGSRSYNEQFF. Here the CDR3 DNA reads TGCAGCGTTGAACCCGGGAGTCGCTCCTACAATGAGCAGTTCTTC.

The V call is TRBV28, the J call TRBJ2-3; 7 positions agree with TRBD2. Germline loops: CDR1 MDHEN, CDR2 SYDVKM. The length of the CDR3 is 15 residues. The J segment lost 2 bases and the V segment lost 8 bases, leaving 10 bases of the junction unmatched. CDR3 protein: CASDRSGETTDTQYF. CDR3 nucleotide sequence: TGTGCCAGCGACAGAAGCGGGGAGACCACAGATACGCAGTATTTT.

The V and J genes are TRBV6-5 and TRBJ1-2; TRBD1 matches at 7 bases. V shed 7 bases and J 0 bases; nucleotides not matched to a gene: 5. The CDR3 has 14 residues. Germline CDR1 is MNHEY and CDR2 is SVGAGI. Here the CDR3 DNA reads TGTGCCAGCACCCCAGGGGGGACTAACTATGGCTACACCTTC. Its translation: CASTPGGTNYGYTF.

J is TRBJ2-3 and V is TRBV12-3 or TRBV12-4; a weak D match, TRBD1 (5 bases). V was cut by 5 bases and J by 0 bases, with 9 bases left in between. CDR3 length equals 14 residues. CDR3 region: CASSTTASTDTQYF. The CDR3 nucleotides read TGTGCCAGCAGTACGACAGCTAGCACAGATACGCAGTATTTT.

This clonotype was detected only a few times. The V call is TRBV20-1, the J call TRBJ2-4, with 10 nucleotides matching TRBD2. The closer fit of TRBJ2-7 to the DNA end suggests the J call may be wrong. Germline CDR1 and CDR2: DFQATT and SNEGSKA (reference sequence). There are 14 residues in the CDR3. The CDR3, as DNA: TGCAGTGCTAGCCCCGGGACTAGCGTATACGAGCAGTACTTC. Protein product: CSASPGTSVYEQYF.

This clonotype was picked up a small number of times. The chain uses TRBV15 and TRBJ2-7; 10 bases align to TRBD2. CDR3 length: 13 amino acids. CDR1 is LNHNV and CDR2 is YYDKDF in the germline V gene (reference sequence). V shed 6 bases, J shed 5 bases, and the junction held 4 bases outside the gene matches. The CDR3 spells CATRPGLANEQYF. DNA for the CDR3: TGTGCCACCAGGCCGGGACTAGCGAACGAGCAGTACTTC.